One sample yielded the 18 T cell receptor beta chains listed below, sequenced in a study of blood T cell repertoires in COVID-19. Profiled with immunoSEQ multiplex PCR; TCRdb holds only in-frame clones, not every one. The data hold about 56,000 clones, with 80% to 90% observed a single time. The sequencing sample was made of peripheral blood. All receptors derive from a woman aged 80 or over with acute or convalescent COVID-19.

The chain has TRBV3-1 (or the pseudogene TRBV3-2) and TRBJ1-5, with TRBD1 matching 11 bases. The V gene's germline CDR1 is LGHDT and CDR2 YNNKEL (reference sequence). V was pared by 4 bases and J by 2 bases, with 7 bases of the junction left unmatched. The length of the CDR3 is 17 residues. CDR3 region: CASSRDRGFPGNQPQHF. CDR3 sequence (DNA): TGTGCCAGCAGCCGGGACAGGGGGTTCCCAGGCAATCAGCCCCAGCATTTT.

This clone appeared once. The gene calls are TRBV5-4 and TRBJ1-2; D possibly corresponds to TRBD1 (6 bases). Trimming cost V 4 bases and J 4 bases, with 17 bases left between them. CDR3 size: 15 residues. The germline V gene has CDR1 SGHNT and CDR2 YYREEE (reference sequence). CDR3 nucleotide sequence: TGTGCCAGCAGCCCCGAGCGGGGGCGCGGCTATGGCTACACCTTC. Its protein product is CASSPERGRGYGYTF.

The J gene is TRBJ2-5, the V gene TRBV5-4; D perhaps matches TRBD1 (6 bases). The V end was cut by 4 bases, the J end by 1 base, with 17 bases between. The CDR3 is 16 amino acids. Germline CDR1 reads SGHNT; CDR2 reads YYREEE (reference sequence). The CDR3 loop is CASSPKAGASQETQYF. CDR3 bases: TGTGCCAGCAGCCCCAAGGCAGGGGCCTCCCAAGAGACCCAGTACTTC.

The chain couples TRBV10-3 to TRBJ1-6; D is uncertain. The V and J ends lost 6 bases and 0 bases respectively, with 9 bases between them. CDR1 ENHRY and CDR2 SYGVKD come from the germline V gene. The CDR3 runs to 15 residues. The CDR3 nucleotides are TGTGCCATCAGCCTAGAAAGCTCCTATAATTCACCCCTCCACTTT. Residues: CAISLESSYNSPLHF.

The chain is built from TRBV28 and TRBJ1-2, with D maybe TRBD1 (6 bases). With 5 bases removed from V and 8 bases from J, the gap between germline ends came to 12 bases. Germline values: CDR1 MDHEN, CDR2 SYDVKM. This CDR3 contains 12 residues. CDR3 sequence: CASSTGLGGYTF. CDR3 DNA sequence: TGTGCCAGCAGTACAGGGTTAGGAGGCTACACCTTC.

V and J are TRBV5-1 and TRBJ1-1, with 7 bases that match TRBD1. The junction had 6 bases not matched to a gene; V was cut back by 4 bases and J by 6 bases. Germline V gene sequence: CDR1 SGHRS, CDR2 YFSETQ. The CDR3 sequence is 13 residues long. CDR3 coding DNA: TGCGCCAGCAGCGCGCGGACAGGCCCTGAAGCTTTCTTT. Protein product: CASSARTGPEAFF. The variable domain in full, completed from reference TRBV5-1 and TRBJ1-1, reads KAGVTQTPRYLIKTRGQQVTLSCSPISGHRSVSWYQQTPGQGLQFLFEYFSETQRNKGNFPGRFSGRQFSNSRSEMNVSTLELGDSALYLCASSARTGPEAFFGQGTRLTVV.

J is TRBJ2-7 and V is TRBV9; no clear D. V was trimmed by 1 base and J by 3 bases, leaving 8 bases between them. CDR3 size: 13 residues. The germline V gene encodes CDR1 SGDLS and CDR2 YYNGEE. The DNA for the CDR3 is TGTGCCAGCAGCGTATCCCCCAGCTACGAGCAGTACTTC. Its translation is CASSVSPSYEQYF.

This clone was found once. The chain joins TRBV5-6 to TRBJ1-6, with TRBD1 as a possible D gene (5 bases). The CDR3 is made up of 17 amino acids. In germline, CDR1 is SGHDT, CDR2 YYEEEE. Trimming took 1 base from V and 6 from J, leaving 17 bases between them. The DNA for the CDR3 is TGTGCCAGCAGCTTGTGGCGGGGGAACTCTGGTAATTCACCCCTCCACTTT. This encodes CASSLWRGNSGNSPLHF.

The chain links TRBV2 to TRBJ2-7; the match to TRBD1 covers 7 bases. The CDR3 extends over 12 amino acids. In germline, CDR1 is SNHLY, CDR2 FYNNEI. With 6 bases clipped from V and 3 bases from J, the junction kept 2 bases outside the gene matches. In DNA, the CDR3 is TGTGCCAGCAGGAGACAGGGCTACGAGCAGTACTTC. Translation: CASRRQGYEQYF. The variable domain in full, completed from reference TRBV2 and TRBJ2-7, reads EPEVTQTPSHQVTQMGQEVILRCVPISNHLYFYWYRQILGQKVEFLVSFYNNEISEKSEIFDDQFSVERPDGSNFTLKIRSTKLEDSAMYFCASRRQGYEQYFGPGTRLTVT.

The chain joins TRBV7-2 to TRBJ2-3; 9 nucleotides match TRBD2. Germline CDR1 and CDR2: SGHTA and FQGNSA. The ends lost 1 base at V and 2 bases at J; junction bases unmatched: 1. There are 15 residues in the CDR3. The CDR3, as DNA: TGTGCCAGCAGCTTAGTAGCGGGGGTCACAGATACGCAGTATTTT. This encodes CASSLVAGVTDTQYF. Together with reference TRBV7-2 and TRBJ2-3, the CDR3 gives the full variable domain: GAGVSQSPSNKVTEKGKDVELRCDPISGHTALYWYRQSLGQGLEFLIYFQGNSAPDKSGLPSDRFSAERTGGSVSTLTIQRTQQEDSAVYLCASSLVAGVTDTQYFGPGTRLTVL.

The gene calls are TRBV29-1 and TRBJ2-5; 9 nucleotides align to TRBD2. CDR3 length equals 13 residues. The V gene's germline CDR1 is SQVTM and CDR2 ANQGSEA. V lost 7 bases to trimming and J lost 4 bases; unmatched junction nucleotides: 7. The CDR3, as DNA: TGCAGCGCCGTCAGCGGGGGGAGAGAGACCCAGTACTTC. Its protein is CSAVSGGRETQYF.

The CDR3 nucleotides read TGTGCCAGCAGGACAAGGCAGCCCTCCTCTGGAAACACCATATATTTT. This translates into CASRTRQPSSGNTIYF. The gene calls are TRBV6-6 and TRBJ1-3; D call uncertain. The ends were cut back, 6 bases at V and 0 bases at J, with 15 bases in the middle. CDR1 MNHNY and CDR2 SVGAGI come from the germline V gene (reference sequence). CDR3 length: 16 amino acids.

This clone was seen only a few times. This chain joins TRBV28 and TRBJ1-5, with a weak D call TRBD1 (5 bases). The germline V gene has CDR1 MDHEN and CDR2 SYDVKM. The CDR3 runs to 16 residues. The V gene lost 2 bases and the J gene lost 3 bases, with 14 bases spanning the gap. CDR3: CASSLQWGSVNQPQHF. The CDR3 nucleotides are TGTGCCAGCAGTTTACAATGGGGCAGCGTCAATCAGCCCCAGCATTTT.

This rearrangement joins TRBV5-1 to TRBJ2-1, with TRBD2 matching 8 bases. Germline V CDR1 and CDR2: SGHRS, YFSETQ. V trimming: 6 bases; J trimming: 1 base; junction bases outside the gene matches: 6. This CDR3 has 15 amino acids. The CDR3, as DNA: TGCGCCAGCACCCTTAGCGGGGAATCCTACAATGAGCAGTTCTTC. Translated, it gives CASTLSGESYNEQFF.

The CDR3 spells CASSLEPTGSGSPLHF. DNA for the CDR3: TGCGCCAGCAGCTTGGAACCGACAGGGAGTGGTTCACCCCTCCACTTT. The chain carries TRBV5-1 and TRBJ1-6; 7 nucleotides match TRBD1. The CDR3 is 16 residues long. V was clipped by 0 bases and J by 9 bases; unmatched bases: 9. CDR1 is SGHRS and CDR2 is YFSETQ in the germline V gene.

The chain uses TRBV2 and TRBJ2-1; 8 bases fit TRBD2. Losses at the gene ends were 10 bases for V and 0 bases for J; bases not matched to a gene: 8. CDR1 and CDR2 from the germline V gene are SNHLY and FYNNEI. CDR3 length: 15 residues. The CDR3 loop is CATRRGGSSYNEQFF. CDR3 nucleotides: TGTGCCACAAGACGCGGGGGGAGCTCCTACAATGAGCAGTTCTTC.

The chain has TRBV9 and TRBJ1-1; TRBD1 matches at 7 bases. CDR1 is SGDLS, CDR2 YYNGEE, per germline. J gave up 6 bases and V 0 bases, and 2 bases lay outside the gene matches. The CDR3 consists of 13 residues. The CDR3 region has the DNA TGTGCCAGCAGCGTAGGACAGGGTTCTGAAGCTTTCTTT. It codes for CASSVGQGSEAFF.

The chain uses TRBV7-3 and TRBJ2-5; D unresolved. The CDR3 length is 13 residues. The germline gives CDR1 SGHTA, CDR2 FQGTGA. The ends were cut back, 0 bases at V and 2 bases at J, with 4 bases in the middle. The CDR3 region has the DNA TGTGCCAGCAGCTTAACACAGCAAGAGACCCAGTACTTC. Amino acid sequence: CASSLTQQETQYF. Full variable domain (remainder filled in from reference TRBV7-3 and TRBJ2-5): GAGVSQTPSNKVTEKGKYVELRCDPISGHTALYWYRQSLGQGPEFLIYFQGTGAADDSGLPNDRFFAVRPEGSVSTLKIQRTERGDSAVYLCASSLTQQETQYFGPGTRLLVL.